The clone carrying this T cell receptor (beta chain) has more than one count but fewer than ten. The antigen is not known. The sample comes from a study of early T cells in non-severe SARS-CoV-2 infection. The wider study: Unsorted whole-blood RNA was sequenced in bulk, leaving chains unpaired. Study results and caveats: Missing private and CD4 specificities, VDJdb matching favored anti-spike CD8 responses.

CDR3 length: 11 amino acids. V gave up 3 bases and J gave up 7 bases, with 10 bases separating them. Germline CDR1 is GTSNPN and CDR2 is SVGIG (reference sequence). The TCR library protocol attached unique molecular identifiers to the individual cDNA molecules. TCRdb redid the calling of the 5' RACE reads with MiXCR, one entry per CDR3 protein. The table includes approximately 88,000 distinct CDR3 sequences, roughly an eighth detected once. Sequenced sample: whole blood. V and J are TRBV30 and TRBJ2-7, with D hard to call. The origin of this receptor is an adult who was a healthcare worker with PCR-confirmed SARS-CoV-2 infection or an uninfected control (not recorded which). Here the CDR3 DNA reads TGTGCCTGGAGGTCCTCATGGGAGCAGTACTTC. Translated: CAWRSSWEQYF. Looking up the rest from reference TRBV30 and TRBJ2-7 gives the full variable domain: SQTIHQWPATLVQPVGSPLSLECTVEGTSNPNLYWYRQAAGRGLQLLFYSVGIGQISSEVPQNLSASRPQDRQFILSSKKLLLSDSGFYLCAWRSSWEQYFGPGTRLTVT.